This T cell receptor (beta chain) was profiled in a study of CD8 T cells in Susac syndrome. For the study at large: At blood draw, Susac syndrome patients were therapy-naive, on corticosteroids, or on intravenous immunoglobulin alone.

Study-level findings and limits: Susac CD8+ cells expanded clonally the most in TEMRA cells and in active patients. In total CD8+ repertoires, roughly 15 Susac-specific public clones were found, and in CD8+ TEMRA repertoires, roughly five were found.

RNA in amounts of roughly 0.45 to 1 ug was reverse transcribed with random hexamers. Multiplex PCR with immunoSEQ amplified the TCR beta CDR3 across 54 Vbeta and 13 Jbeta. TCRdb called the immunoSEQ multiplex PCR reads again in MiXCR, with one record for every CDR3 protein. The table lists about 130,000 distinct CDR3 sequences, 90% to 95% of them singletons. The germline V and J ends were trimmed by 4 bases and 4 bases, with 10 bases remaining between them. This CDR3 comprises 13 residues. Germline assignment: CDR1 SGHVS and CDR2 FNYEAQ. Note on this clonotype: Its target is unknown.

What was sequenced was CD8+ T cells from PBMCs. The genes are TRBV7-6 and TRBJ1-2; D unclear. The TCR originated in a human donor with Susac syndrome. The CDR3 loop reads CASSSWSGYGYTF. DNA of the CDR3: TGTGCCAGCAGCTCGTGGTCTGGCTATGGCTACACCTTC.